Below, one T cell receptor (beta chain) is given with its context. Judged by its sample share, this clonotype qualifies as medium-sized (0.01 to 0.1%). Its antigen is not yet known. The input lacks base qualities; no much larger clone sits a single base away. The germline V gene yields SGHTA for CDR1 and FQGNSA for CDR2. The CDR3 runs 15 residues from the cysteine to the phenylalanine. Only the CDR3 DNA is retained, 45 bases long and in frame from the first base. From V the trimming removes 6 bases and from J it removes 7 bases, while the gene matches leave 8 bases of the junction unaccounted for. Ficoll-Paque density gradient centrifugation was the method used to isolate PBMCs. This sample was sequenced with an Illumina NovaSeq 6000. TCRalpha and TCRbeta cDNA libraries were built by 5'RACE with constant-segment primers, adding sample barcodes and unique molecular identifiers. Trizol reagent was used to extract RNA from every sample. Library amplification was performed in two PCR steps, and a second sample barcode and Illumina TruSeq adapters were introduced in the second step. Sequencing of the libraries was done on an Illumina NovaSeq, producing 2 x 150 bp paired-end reads. The published analysis was carried out like this. With migec v1.2.7, reads were demultiplexed and then collapsed into UMI-guided consensus sequences. Using mixcr v2.1.11, UMI consensuses were aligned to TRA and TRB V and J templates and then assembled into clonotypes. A clonotype was counted as expanded or contracted only if both edgeR and NoisET called the change significant, with noise models trained on biological replicates. For edgeR calls, a false discovery rate-adjusted p below 0.01 and a log2 fold-change threshold of 1 were applied. As an exploratory analysis of dynamics, PCA with hierarchical clustering was applied to max-normalized trajectories of the 1000 most abundant clonotypes. Each responding clone was given a CD4 or CD8 phenotype based on the CD4+ and CD8+ repertoires, which had been sequenced separately. TCRdb reworked the public reads: Q25 trimming with fastp, MiXCR clone assembly, productive beta chains retained. Identical CDR3 protein sequences are pooled into one entry, listed with their most common genes and DNA. Here the V and J calls rest on TCRdb's processing, not on the authors' analysis. The sample table contains about 390,000 distinct CDR3 sequences; only one count was recorded for 16% of them. Roughly 21% of the sample comes from the top ten.

These data originate in a study of T-cell memory formation after mild COVID-19 (dated by TCRdb to 2020 to 2023). Notes on the research overall: Most TCR sequence clusters were specific to one of the two donors. T-cell clones expanding and contracting after mild COVID-19 in two donors were tracked by longitudinal TCRalpha and TCRbeta repertoire sequencing. Two young, previously healthy adult volunteers made up the cohort, one male and one female. General findings and caveats noted by the study authors: Balanced CD4/CD8 phenotypes were observed for clones contracting from day 15 to 85, whereas a bias towards CD4+ was observed for a second wave of clones expanding from day 15 to 37. Contracting CD4+ clones were found mainly in CM and EM memory subsets, while CD8+ clones were enriched in EMRA. Only a couple of mild cases were covered by the study, and larger cohorts that include severe cases with pre-infection samples were considered necessary. SARS-CoV-2 specificity was not confirmed for the second-wave clones peaking on day 37. The detection of some responding clones in pre-infection memory suggests that pre-existing cross-reactive memory T cells joined the SARS-CoV-2 response.

The sequence is built from TRBV7-2 and TRBJ2-1, and 11 junctional nucleotides match TRBD2. Sequencing used PBMCs or a T cell subset sorted from them (not recorded which). The TCR sequence derives from a man younger than 35 who had mild COVID-19 (a few samples of this study predate the infection). The sample titles of this study are shuffled in the database, so cell type and time point are left out; the donor was told from shared clones. The DNA sequence is TGTGCCAGCAGTTTCGGACTAGCGGGTGGGAATGAGCAGTTCTTC. This is translated as CASSFGLAGGNEQFF. Reference TRBV7-2 and TRBJ2-1 genes cover what lies past the CDR3, so the full variable domain is GAGVSQSPSNKVTEKGKDVELRCDPISGHTALYWYRQSLGQGLEFLIYFQGNSAPDKSGLPSDRFSAERTGGSVSTLTIQRTQQEDSAVYLCASSFGLAGGNEQFFGPGTRLTVL.